A single sample is the source of the 6 T cell receptor beta chains below, sequenced in a study of siplizumab effects on memory and regulatory T cells. The data were produced by immunoSEQ multiplex PCR, yet TCRdb's version contains in-frame clones alone and is incomplete. The data contain roughly 60,000 clones, just over 95% of them singletons. Material for sequencing was naive CD8+ T cells sorted from blood. The receptors originated from a human donor in good health.

The chain has TRBV15 and TRBJ2-7; a weak D match, TRBD1 (6 bases). The CDR3 sequence is 14 residues long. Germline V gene lookup returns CDR1 LNHNV and CDR2 YYDKDF (reference sequence). The V end lost 1 base, the J end lost 4 bases, and 11 bases lay between the germline ends. The chain's CDR3 is CATSRVGDKYEQYF. Written as DNA, the CDR3 is TGTGCCACCAGCAGAGTGGGGGACAAGTACGAGCAGTACTTC.

The V call is TRBV15, the J call TRBJ1-5; D perhaps matches TRBD1 (6 bases). Per the germline V gene, CDR1 is LNHNV and CDR2 is YYDKDF (reference sequence). The CDR3 is 14 amino acids. Trimming removed 3 bases from V and 3 bases from J, with 9 bases in between. Here the CDR3 reads CATSSRGDNQPQHF. Written as DNA, the CDR3 is TGTGCCACCAGCAGTAGGGGGGACAATCAGCCCCAGCATTTT. The full variable domain, its missing parts supplied by reference TRBV15 and TRBJ1-5, is DAMVIQNPRYQVTQFGKPVTLSCSQTLNHNVMYWYQQKSSQAPKLLFHYYDKDFNNEADTPDNFQSRRPNTSFCFLDIRSPGLGDTAMYLCATSSRGDNQPQHFGDGTRLSIL.

This clone was detected once. The V gene is TRBV7-9, the J gene TRBJ2-1; D remains unclear. The CDR3 length is 11 residues. In germline, CDR1 is SEHNR, CDR2 FQNEAQ (reference sequence). Trimming took off 4 bases at V and 10 bases at J, with 8 bases between the two ends. This CDR3 is CASSWVGEQFF. In DNA form, the CDR3 reads TGTGCCAGCAGCTGGGTGGGCGAGCAGTTCTTC.

The chain combines TRBV11-2 with TRBJ2-1; D is perhaps TRBD2 (6 bases). The CDR3 is 16 residues long. The V end lost 2 bases, the J end lost 9 bases, and 20 bases lay between the germline ends. Germline CDR1 is SGHAT and CDR2 is FQNNGV. As DNA, the CDR3 is TGTGCCAGCAGCTTACTTGGGGCGGGGATGTTTAGTGAGCAGTTCTTC. Encoded protein: CASSLLGAGMFSEQFF.

The V and J genes are TRBV7-9 and TRBJ2-7; D is perhaps TRBD1 (5 bases). Trimming removed 1 base at V and 1 base at J, with 8 bases between. This CDR3 spans 14 amino acids. Germline values: CDR1 SEHNR, CDR2 FQNEAQ (reference sequence). This CDR3 is CASSLVQVSYEQYF. CDR3 nucleotides: TGTGCCAGCAGCTTAGTACAGGTGTCCTACGAGCAGTACTTC.

The J gene is TRBJ2-2, the V gene TRBV7-6; tentatively, D is TRBD1 or TRBD2 (5 bases each). From germline, CDR1 is SGHVS and CDR2 FNYEAQ. This CDR3 contains 17 residues. Between the trimmed V and J ends, which lost 2 bases and 3 bases, there was a span of 16 bases. The DNA of the CDR3 is TGTGCCAGCAGCTTATTTATCAGGGTGGGGGACACCGGGGAGCTGTTTTTT. Protein sequence: CASSLFIRVGDTGELFF.